This T cell receptor beta chain was profiled in a study of tumor-infiltrating lymphocytes in oesophageal squamous cell carcinoma. The CDR3 is 14 amino acids. Trimming stripped 0 bases from V and 7 bases from J, with 13 bases between. Germline values: CDR1 SGHTA, CDR2 FQGTGA. MiXCR, run by TCRdb on the PCR reads, gives a single entry per CDR3 protein. The table shows 10,000 or so distinct CDR3 sequences, with about two thirds occurring only once. The sequence was obtained from a female donor with esophageal squamous cell carcinoma. The rearrangement joins TRBV7-3 to TRBJ2-7; a possible D gene is TRBD2 (5 bases). The material sequenced was esophageal tumor tissue. This CDR3 is CASSLTADYNEQYF. CDR3 DNA sequence: TGTGCCAGCAGCTTAACTGCAGACTACAATGAGCAGTACTTC.